This is a list of T cell receptor beta chains from one sample in a study of T-cell reconstitution after alpha-beta-depleted transplantation in children. TCRdb re-called the PCR reads with MiXCR, one entry per CDR3 protein. The profile shows 250,000 or so distinct CDR3 sequences, under 9.5% of them singletons. The sample in question was PBMCs, mostly from graft donor cells, obtained 180 days after TCRalphabeta/CD19-depleted stem cell transplant. These TCRs come from a male patient younger than 18 who had a stem cell transplant for acute lymphoblastic leukemia, so the T cells may come from the graft donor. Both conserved end residues are part of each CDR3.

v_call: TRBV5-1
j_call: TRBJ1-6
cdr3_aa: CASSQWTGVASPLHF

v_call: TRBV19
j_call: TRBJ1-1
cdr3_aa: CASTMLGVMNTEAFF

v_call: TRBV6-2/TRBV6-3
j_call: TRBJ2-3
cdr3_aa: CASPGDGPRDTQYF

v_call: TRBV20-1
j_call: TRBJ2-5
cdr3_aa: CSARAGSGETQYF

v_call: TRBV4-3
j_call: TRBJ2-3
cdr3_aa: CASSQEGSGSTDTQYF

v_call: TRBV7-2
j_call: TRBJ1-2
cdr3_aa: CASSLVPNYGYTF

v_call: TRBV5-1
j_call: TRBJ2-7
cdr3_aa: CASSLVATSGSSYEQYF

v_call: TRBV19
j_call: TRBJ2-7
cdr3_aa: CASSIRPGQGTRSEQYF

v_call: TRBV5-8
j_call: TRBJ2-2
cdr3_aa: CASSSLQGTGELFF

v_call: TRBV7-9
j_call: TRBJ1-3
cdr3_aa: CASSSFETGRNTIYF

v_call: TRBV12-3/TRBV12-4
j_call: TRBJ2-1
cdr3_aa: CASRAPGLAKRGSYNEQFF

v_call: TRBV20-1
j_call: TRBJ1-5
cdr3_aa: CSAVLKGAMSNQPQHF

v_call: TRBV20-1
j_call: TRBJ2-7
cdr3_aa: CSAPGLAGNYEQYF

v_call: TRBV5-6
j_call: TRBJ1-4
cdr3_aa: CASSFGQVTNEKLFF

v_call: TRBV6-4
j_call: TRBJ2-7
cdr3_aa: CASSDPREQYF

v_call: TRBV19
j_call: TRBJ2-2
cdr3_aa: CASSTVPNTGELFF

v_call: TRBV7-2
j_call: TRBJ2-7
cdr3_aa: CASSPFPALYEQYF

v_call: TRBV5-6
j_call: TRBJ1-1
cdr3_aa: CASSFQNTDAFF

v_call: TRBV6-6
j_call: TRBJ2-7
cdr3_aa: CASSFGSFWEQYF

v_call: TRBV10-3
j_call: TRBJ2-6
cdr3_aa: CAISARPSSGANVLTF

v_call: TRBV20-1
j_call: TRBJ2-7
cdr3_aa: CSARLVTEQYF

v_call: TRBV19
j_call: TRBJ1-1
cdr3_aa: CASSTSKKGTEAFF

v_call: TRBV20-1
j_call: TRBJ2-3
cdr3_aa: CSANSGTDTQYF

v_call: TRBV12-3/TRBV12-4
j_call: TRBJ1-6
cdr3_aa: CASRPTGTHNSPLHF

v_call: TRBV10-3
j_call: TRBJ2-3
cdr3_aa: CAISERWSGGTDTQYF

v_call: TRBV11-2
j_call: TRBJ1-1
cdr3_aa: CASKMTGGVEAFF

v_call: TRBV9
j_call: TRBJ2-3
cdr3_aa: CASSVGPWDTQYF

v_call: TRBV29-1
j_call: TRBJ1-1
cdr3_aa: CSVKTGQGEAFF

v_call: TRBV20-1
j_call: TRBJ2-7
cdr3_aa: CSARDSETGSGREQYF

v_call: TRBV7-2
j_call: TRBJ2-1
cdr3_aa: CASSLGGFAEQFF

v_call: TRBV9
j_call: TRBJ2-6
cdr3_aa: CASSVGAGGSGANVLTF

v_call: TRBV5-4
j_call: TRBJ2-1
cdr3_aa: CASSHPLGTRPYNEQFF

v_call: TRBV5-4
j_call: TRBJ2-5
cdr3_aa: CASSLSPASQTQYF

v_call: TRBV28
j_call: TRBJ1-2
cdr3_aa: CASVRTGYGYTF

v_call: TRBV6-1
j_call: TRBJ2-2
cdr3_aa: CASRALGVALNTGELFF

v_call: TRBV18
j_call: TRBJ2-6
cdr3_aa: CASSPLPQGSGANVLTF

v_call: TRBV4-3
j_call: TRBJ1-6
cdr3_aa: CASSQDDARTSSYNSPLHF

v_call: TRBV24-1
j_call: TRBJ1-5
cdr3_aa: CATSDWADQPQHF

v_call: TRBV5-4
j_call: TRBJ2-5
cdr3_aa: CASSHGRNQETQYF

v_call: TRBV6-1
j_call: TRBJ2-3
cdr3_aa: CASLTTSGDPDTDTQYF

v_call: TRBV3-1
j_call: TRBJ2-7
cdr3_aa: CASSQVPQPTYEQYF

v_call: TRBV12-3/TRBV12-4
j_call: TRBJ2-1
cdr3_aa: CASSSYSSDEQFF

v_call: TRBV20-1
j_call: TRBJ2-3
cdr3_aa: CSARSPRLARTDTQYF

v_call: TRBV3-1
j_call: TRBJ1-4
cdr3_aa: CASSLRTGAVDEKLFF

v_call: TRBV19
j_call: TRBJ1-2
cdr3_aa: CASTTRGYGYTF

v_call: TRBV3-1
j_call: TRBJ1-3
cdr3_aa: CASSTNHRNTIYF

v_call: TRBV4-3
j_call: TRBJ2-1
cdr3_aa: CASSIIGVGVNEQFF

v_call: TRBV7-8
j_call: TRBJ1-3
cdr3_aa: CASSLIGYTIYF

v_call: TRBV5-1
j_call: TRBJ1-2
cdr3_aa: CASSLSLNYGYTF

v_call: TRBV6-5
j_call: TRBJ2-7
cdr3_aa: CASSSPFRGKTYEQYF

v_call: TRBV25-1
j_call: TRBJ2-2
cdr3_aa: CASSKRGGELFF